This T cell receptor (beta chain) was captured in a study of shared clonotypes between healthy human individuals. About the study: The cohort had two women and a few men, ages 18 to 49.

The table lists this clone with many counts. All the donors were Caucasian adults who lived in Nashville, Tennessee. A CD45RA+ naive subset and a CD45RA-negative memory subset were split from CD4+ cells. Germline CDR1 SEHNR, CDR2 FQNEAQ (reference sequence). The CDR3 loop spans 13 amino acids. With V trimmed by 1 base and J by 10 bases, 2 bases remained unmatched. The genomic DNA of each subset was split evenly across several immunoSEQ plates. The data were produced by immunoSEQ multiplex PCR, yet TCRdb's version contains in-frame clones alone and is incomplete. The data contain hundreds of thousands of clones, around 72% of them singletons.

The V gene is TRBV7-9, the J gene TRBJ1-4; 8 bases agree with TRBD1. The sequencing sample was made of memory CD4+ T cells sorted from blood. Indicated subset: CD45RA-negative fraction. The TCR comes from a woman in her twenties or thirties in good health. The CDR3 loop reads CASSLEQGGKLFF. The CDR3 nucleotides read TGTGCCAGCAGCTTAGAACAGGGGGGAAAACTGTTTTTT.